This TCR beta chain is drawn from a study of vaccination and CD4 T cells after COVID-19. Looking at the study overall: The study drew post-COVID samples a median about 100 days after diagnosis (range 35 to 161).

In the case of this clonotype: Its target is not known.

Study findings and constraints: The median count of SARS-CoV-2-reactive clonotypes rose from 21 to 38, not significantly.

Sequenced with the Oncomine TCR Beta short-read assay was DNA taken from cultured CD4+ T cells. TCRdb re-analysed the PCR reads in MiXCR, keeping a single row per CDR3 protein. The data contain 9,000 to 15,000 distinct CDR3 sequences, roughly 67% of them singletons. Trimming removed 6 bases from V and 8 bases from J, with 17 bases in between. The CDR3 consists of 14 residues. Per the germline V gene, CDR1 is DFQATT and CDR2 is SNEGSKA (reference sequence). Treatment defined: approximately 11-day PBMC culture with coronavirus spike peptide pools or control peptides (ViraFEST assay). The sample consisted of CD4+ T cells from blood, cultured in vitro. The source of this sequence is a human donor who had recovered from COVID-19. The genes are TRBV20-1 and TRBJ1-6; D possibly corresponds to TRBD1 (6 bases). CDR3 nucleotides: TGCAGTGCAAACCGCAGGGGAATGGATTCACCCCTCCACTTT. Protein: CSANRRGMDSPLHF.